This TCR beta chain was recorded in a study of OX40 agonist ivuxolimab in advanced cancers. Study details: In this cohort, patients received ivuxolimab, an agonistic anti-OX40 (CD134) antibody. Those enrolled were 70% to 85% male, with a mean age of around 58 years and ages from roughly 20 to 85.

The protocol was immunoSEQ multiplex PCR, while the TCRdb copy is restricted to in-frame clones and leaves out a portion. The repertoire has roughly 70,000 clones, about four fifths of them found once; the top ten carry approximately 1%. Overall study results and limits: No determination was made of the antigen specificity of the expanded peripheral T cells.

V shed 0 bases, J shed 7 bases, and the junction held 3 bases outside the gene matches. The CDR3 is 14 amino acids. Germline CDR1 and CDR2: ENHRY and SYGVKD. This clone has only a few counts. Its antigen is not known. Here the sequenced sample was CD4+ or CD8+ T cells sorted from blood, taken in a trial of the OX40 agonist ivuxolimab. The V gene is TRBV10-3, the J gene TRBJ1-2, with 9 bases lining up with TRBD1. The sequence was collected from an adult with an advanced solid tumor such as melanoma, head and neck, liver or kidney cancer. The CDR3 here is CAISESQGARGYTF. The DNA of the CDR3 is TGTGCCATCAGTGAGTCACAGGGGGCCCGTGGCTACACCTTC.